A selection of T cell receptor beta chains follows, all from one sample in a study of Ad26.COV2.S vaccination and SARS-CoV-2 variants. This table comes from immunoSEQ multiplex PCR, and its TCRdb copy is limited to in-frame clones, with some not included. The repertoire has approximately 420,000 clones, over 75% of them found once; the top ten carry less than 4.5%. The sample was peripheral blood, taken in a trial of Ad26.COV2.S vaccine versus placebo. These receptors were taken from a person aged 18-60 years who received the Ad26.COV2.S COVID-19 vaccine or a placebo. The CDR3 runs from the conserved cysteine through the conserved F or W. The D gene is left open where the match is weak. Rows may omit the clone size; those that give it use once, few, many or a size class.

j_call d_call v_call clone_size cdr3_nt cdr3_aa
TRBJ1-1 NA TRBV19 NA TGTGCCAGTAGTATAGAACACCCGATAAGGTCTGAAGCTTTCTTT CASSIEHPIRSEAFF
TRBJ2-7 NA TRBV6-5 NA TGTGCCAGCAGTTACTCGATGGCTTACGAGCAGTACTTC CASSYSMAYEQYF
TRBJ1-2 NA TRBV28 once TGTGCCAGCAGGAGACGGGGCAACGTAAACTATGGCTACACCTTC CASRRRGNVNYGYTF
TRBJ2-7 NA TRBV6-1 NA TGTGCCAGCAGTGAATCGTGGCACCTTGACGAGCAGTACTTC CASSESWHLDEQYF
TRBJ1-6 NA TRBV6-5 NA TGTGCCAGCAGTTATGAGGGAAGCTCACCCCTCCACTTT CASSYEGSSPLHF
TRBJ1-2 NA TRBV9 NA TGTGCCAGCAGCGTAGGGGCAGGTATCAACTATGGCTACACCTTC CASSVGAGINYGYTF
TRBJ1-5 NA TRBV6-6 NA TGTGCCAGCAGCCCCTCTTCGGGTCAGCCCCAGCATTTT CASSPSSGQPQHF
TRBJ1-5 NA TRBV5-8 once TGTGCCAGCCAAAAGGGAGGTGGGCAGCCCCAGCATTTT CASQKGGGQPQHF
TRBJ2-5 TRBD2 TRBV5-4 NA TGTGCCAGCAGCCCCGATAGCGGGGCGAGAGAGACCCAGTACTTC CASSPDSGARETQYF
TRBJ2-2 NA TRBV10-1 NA TGCGCCAGCAGTGAGGGGTTTAGCACCGGGGAGCTGTTTTTT CASSEGFSTGELFF